Presented here are 4 T cell receptor beta chains from one specimen sequenced in a study of OX40 agonist ivuxolimab in advanced cancers. TCRdb keeps only in-frame clones here, not all; method: immunoSEQ multiplex PCR. The repertoire has roughly 70,000 clones, approximately 81% of them found once; the top ten carry approximately 0.78%. Sequencing used CD4+ or CD8+ T cells sorted from blood, obtained in a trial of the OX40 agonist ivuxolimab. The receptors originated from an adult with an advanced solid tumor such as melanoma, head and neck, liver or kidney cancer.

The chain combines TRBV7-3 with TRBJ2-1; 7 positions match TRBD2. This CDR3 is built from 18 residues. Trimming cost V 0 bases and J 5 bases; bases outside gene matches: 13. Germline V lookup: CDR1 SGHTA, CDR2 FQGTGA. CDR3 sequence: CASSLTPRGSGNNNEQFF. The CDR3 bases are TGTGCCAGCAGCTTAACACCCCGGGGGAGCGGGAATAACAATGAGCAGTTCTTC.

This chain uses TRBV6-5 with TRBJ2-5; 9 bases are a match to TRBD1. The CDR3 covers 15 residues. J lost 1 base, V lost 3 bases, and 3 bases had no gene match. Germline V gene data show CDR1 as MNHEY and CDR2 as SVGAGI. The DNA of the CDR3 is TGTGCCAGCAGTTATCGGACAGGGGCCCAAGAGACCCAGTACTTC. Its translation: CASSYRTGAQETQYF.

The chain recombines TRBV5-1 with TRBJ1-1, with 9 bases that match TRBD1. The CDR3 runs 15 residues. With V trimmed by 3 bases and J by 4 bases, 7 bases remained unmatched. From germline, CDR1 is SGHRS and CDR2 YFSETQ. Here the CDR3 DNA reads TGCGCCAGCAGCTACTCGGGACAGGGAGGCACTGAAGCTTTCTTT. Amino acid sequence: CASSYSGQGGTEAFF.

Only one count was recorded for this clone. The rearrangement uses TRBV11-2 and TRBJ2-5; 9 nucleotides match TRBD1. The CDR3 has 16 amino acids. The germline V gene has CDR1 SGHAT and CDR2 FQNNGV. Germline trimming cut 7 bases from V and 1 base from J; bases unmatched to any gene: 10. CDR3 sequence (DNA): TGTGCCAGCACCTTCCTCCCGACAGGGGGCCAAGAGACCCAGTACTTC. It is translated as CASTFLPTGGQETQYF.